This TCR beta chain originates from a study of cytomegalovirus exposure and HLA in healthy donors. This clone occurred once. The V end lost 4 bases, the J end lost 10 bases, and 10 bases lay between the germline ends. Germline V lookup: CDR1 SGHDN, CDR2 FVKESK. This CDR3 is 11 amino acids long. 60 Vbeta and 13 Jbeta primers were used in PCR. Some clones are missing from TCRdb's copy, which holds only in-frame ones; the method was immunoSEQ multiplex PCR. This table holds 95,000 to 150,000 clones, 75% to 80% found once. The sequence derives from a woman in her 30s in good health and CMV-seropositive. The sequencing sample was made of PBMCs. The chain carries TRBV14 and TRBJ1-1; tentatively, D is TRBD1 (5 bases). The CDR3 spells CASSRGTLAFF. The CDR3 DNA reads as TGTGCCAGCAGCCGAGGGACTTTAGCTTTCTTT.